This note documents a single TCR beta chain sequence. Its specificity is not known. The data were produced by immunoSEQ multiplex PCR, yet TCRdb's version contains in-frame clones alone and is incomplete. The data hold a few hundred thousand clones, with about 97% observed a single time. The CDR3 is 13 amino acids. CDR1 and CDR2 from the germline V gene are MGHRA and YSYEKL. With V trimmed by 6 bases and J by 2 bases, 3 bases remained unmatched. Healthy adults negative for HIV, lacking recent acute infections or vaccinations, served as donors. The entry originates in a study of shared clonotypes between healthy human individuals. Findings and limits, study-wide: Donor scarcity curtailed the genetic and exposure-history diversity represented herein. The expectation was that sequencing depth would affect clonotype sharing among donors. Richness estimates generally favored naive over memory subsets.

Material for sequencing was naive CD4+ T cells sorted from blood. The subset denotes: CD45RA+ positively selected. The chain uses TRBV4-1 and TRBJ1-2; the match to TRBD1 covers 7 bases. This TCR came from a woman aged 25 to 39 in good health. The DNA of the CDR3 is TGCGCCAGCAGTTCGGGACAGAACTATGGCTACACCTTC. The encoded protein is CASSSGQNYGYTF.